The clone carrying this TCR beta chain was detected a few times. The antigen is not known. The sample belongs to a study of graft-versus-host responses after intestinal transplantation. Study-level information: Transplants given to recipients were multivisceral, liver-intestinal, or isolated intestinal. Anti-thymocyte globulin induction preceded about 3 years of tacrolimus and steroid maintenance in all recipients. Study observations and caveats: Analysis identified GvH clones in recipient marrow, with some appearing first in ileum or blood. Early after transplant, HvG clones declined as circulating GvH clones peaked.

Some clones are missing from TCRdb's copy, which holds only in-frame ones; the method was immunoSEQ multiplex PCR. This table has fewer than 70,000 clones, approximately 92% appearing once. This CDR3 has 15 residues. Germline assignment: CDR1 PRHDT and CDR2 FYEKMQ (reference sequence). Trimming took off 4 bases at V and 1 base at J, with 13 bases between the two ends. The rearrangement links TRBV13 to TRBJ1-1; D gene uncertain. This TCR was sampled from a human patient who received an intestinal transplant, so some T cells may come from the graft donor. Specimen: bone marrow, collected around 730 days after intestinal transplantation. The CDR3 sequence: CASSSRRWENTEAFF. The CDR3 DNA sequence: TGTGCCAGCAGCTCCCGTCGATGGGAGAACACTGAAGCTTTCTTT.